A single sample is the source of the 15 T cell receptor beta chains below, sequenced in a study of monozygotic twins with cystic fibrosis. The repertoire was sequenced with immunoSEQ multiplex PCR; TCRdb's copy has only in-frame clones and lacks some. The sample includes roughly 14,000 clones, 80% to 95% of them seen just once. The sequencing sample was made of blood. The receptors stem from a girl aged 2 to 10 with cystic fibrosis.

The J gene is TRBJ1-1, the V gene TRBV6-5; no clear D. Trimming removed 6 bases at V and 12 bases at J, with 17 bases between. Germline lookup yields CDR1 MNHEY and CDR2 SVGAGI. This CDR3 contains 12 residues. This CDR3 is CASRASAGKTFF. CDR3 in DNA: TGTGCCAGCAGAGCTTCAGCGGGGAAAACTTTCTTT.

CDR3 bases: TGTGCCAGCAGCGCCCGAACAGGGGCTGGGGCCAACGTCCTGACTTTC. It specifies CASSARTGAGANVLTF. The chain has TRBV7-2 and TRBJ2-6, with 7 bases matching TRBD1. CDR3 length: 16 amino acids. The ends lost 5 bases at V and 2 bases at J; junction bases unmatched: 6. Germline assignment: CDR1 SGHTA and CDR2 FQGNSA.

The chain is built from TRBV6-5 and TRBJ2-7; 11 bases line up with TRBD1. In germline, CDR1 is MNHEY, CDR2 SVGAGI. CDR3 length equals 15 residues. The ends lost 6 bases at V and 2 bases at J; junction bases unmatched: 6. CDR3 sequence (DNA): TGTGCCAGCAGATTGGCGGGACAGGGGGCCTACGAGCAGTACTTC. Its translation is CASRLAGQGAYEQYF.

J is TRBJ2-5 and V is TRBV4-1; 7 nucleotides match TRBD2. In germline, CDR1 is MGHRA, CDR2 YSYEKL. The V and J ends lost 4 bases and 4 bases, in that order; junction bases with no gene match: 3. The CDR3 is 13 residues long. CDR3 in DNA: TGCGCCAGCAGCCCTCCGGGGGGAGAGACCCAGTACTTC. Residues: CASSPPGGETQYF.

This clone showed up just once. The chain has TRBV6-6 and TRBJ2-5; D tentatively reads TRBD1 or TRBD2 (5 bases each). The J call may be incorrect, as the DNA end agrees better with TRBJ2-7. The CDR3 loop spans 14 amino acids. Germline values: CDR1 MNHNY, CDR2 SVGAGI (reference sequence). In DNA, the CDR3 is TGTGCCAGCAGTGGGGACGGTTGGCTCTACGAGCAGTACTTC. As protein: CASSGDGWLYEQYF.

The chain links TRBV2 to TRBJ1-4; D call uncertain. With 1 base removed from V and 5 bases from J, the gap between germline ends came to 14 bases. The CDR3 sequence is 16 residues long. Per the germline V gene, CDR1 is SNHLY and CDR2 is FYNNEI. The CDR3 region is CASSEEAQSPNEKLFF. For the CDR3, the DNA is TGTGCCAGCAGTGAAGAAGCACAGAGCCCGAATGAAAAACTGTTTTTT.

V and J are TRBV9 and TRBJ1-1; possible D gene TRBD1, 5 bases. V was clipped by 4 bases and J by 5 bases, with 15 bases between them. Germline V CDR1 and CDR2: SGDLS, YYNGEE. The CDR3 covers 14 residues. CDR3 coding DNA: TGTGCCAGCAGCCTAGGACATCCCTTTACTGAAGCTTTCTTT. Translating it yields CASSLGHPFTEAFF.

V gene TRBV19 combines with J gene TRBJ2-1; possibly TRBD2 for D (5 bases). There are 16 residues in the CDR3. Germline loops: CDR1 LNHDA, CDR2 SQIVND (reference sequence). Trimming pared 1 base from V and 2 bases from J, leaving 12 bases between. The CDR3 DNA reads TGTGCCAGTAGTATAGGCTCCGGGAACGCCTACAATGAGCAGTTCTTC. This gives the protein CASSIGSGNAYNEQFF.

The chain has TRBV5-1 and TRBJ1-1; unclear D gene. The length of the CDR3 is 12 residues. Germline CDR1 reads SGHRS; CDR2 reads YFSETQ. Trimming shortened V by 6 bases and J by 6 bases, and 12 bases separated the two germline ends. The CDR3, as DNA: TGCGCCAGCATCGGGGTAAACGCTGAAGCTTTCTTT. Translating gives CASIGVNAEAFF.

This chain links TRBV18 with TRBJ1-2; 9 bases are shared with TRBD1. Germline V lookup: CDR1 KGHSH, CDR2 LQKENI. V gave up 3 bases and J gave up 4 bases; unmatched junction bases: 3. The CDR3 runs to 14 residues. CDR3 in amino acids: CASSPLTGGYGYTF. The CDR3 DNA is TGTGCCAGCTCACCCTTGACAGGGGGCTATGGCTACACCTTC.

The CDR3 nucleotides are TGTGCCAGCAGTCAATTACAGGGCCCCTATGGCTACACCTTC. The encoded protein is CASSQLQGPYGYTF. This sequence joins TRBV28 and TRBJ1-2, with D possibly being TRBD1 (6 bases). The CDR3 is 14 residues long. Trimming took 5 bases from V and 4 from J, leaving 14 bases between them. Germline V lookup: CDR1 MDHEN, CDR2 SYDVKM.

The rearrangement uses TRBV6-5 and TRBJ2-5; a weak D match, TRBD2 (6 bases). V lost 8 bases to trimming and J lost 3 bases, with 19 bases between them. CDR3 length equals 15 residues. Germline assignment: CDR1 MNHEY and CDR2 SVGAGI. The chain's CDR3 is CASSTPSGRKETQYF. CDR3 nucleotide sequence: TGTGCCAGCTCCACCCCCAGCGGGCGTAAAGAGACCCAGTACTTC.

This rearrangement joins TRBV29-1 to TRBJ1-1; D remains ambiguous. V was clipped by 3 bases and J by 6 bases, with 11 bases between them. The CDR3 totals 12 residues. Germline V gives CDR1 SQVTM, CDR2 ANQGSEA. The CDR3 loop reads CSVDRRAAEAFF. The CDR3 region has the DNA TGCAGCGTTGACAGGAGAGCGGCTGAAGCTTTCTTT. The full variable domain, with the rest looked up from reference TRBV29-1 and TRBJ1-1, is SAVISQKPSRDICQRGTSLTIQCQVDSQVTMMFWYRQQPGQSLTLIATANQGSEATYESGFVIDKFPISRPNLTFSTLTVSNMSPEDSSIYLCSVDRRAAEAFFGQGTRLTVV.

This clone was picked up a small number of times. This chain connects TRBV27 to TRBJ2-1; D call uncertain. The CDR3 consists of 12 residues. V dropped 3 bases and J dropped 9 bases, with 9 bases sitting between them. Germline V gives CDR1 MNHEY, CDR2 SMNVEV (reference sequence). CDR3 bases: TGTGCCAGCAGTTTCCGCCGCAGTGAGCAGTTCTTC. Encoded protein: CASSFRRSEQFF.

The chain uses TRBV9 and TRBJ1-1, with 9 positions matching TRBD1. The germline V gene encodes CDR1 SGDLS and CDR2 YYNGEE. The CDR3 has 16 amino acids. V dropped 4 bases and J dropped 3; count of bases not matched to a gene: 10. CDR3 residues: CASSSRDRVMDTEAFF. In DNA form, the CDR3 reads TGTGCCAGCAGCAGCCGGGACAGGGTAATGGACACTGAAGCTTTCTTT.